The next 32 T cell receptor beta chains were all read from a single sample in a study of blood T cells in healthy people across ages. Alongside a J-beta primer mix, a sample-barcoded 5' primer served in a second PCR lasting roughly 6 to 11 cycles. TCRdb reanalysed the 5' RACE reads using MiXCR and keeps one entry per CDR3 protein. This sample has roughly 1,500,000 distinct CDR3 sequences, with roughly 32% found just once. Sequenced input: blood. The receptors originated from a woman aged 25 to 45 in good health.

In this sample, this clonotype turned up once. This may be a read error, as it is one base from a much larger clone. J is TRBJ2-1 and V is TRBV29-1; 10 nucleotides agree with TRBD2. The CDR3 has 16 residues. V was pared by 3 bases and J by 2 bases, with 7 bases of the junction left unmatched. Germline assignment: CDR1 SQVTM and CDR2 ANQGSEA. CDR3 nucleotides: TGCAGCGTTGAGTCTCTAGCGGGGGATGCCTACAATGAGCAGTTCTTC. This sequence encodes CSVESLAGDAYNEQFF.

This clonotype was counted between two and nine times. CDR3 sequence (DNA): TGTGCCAGCAGCTCCTCATACCCGGCCCCTTTCTTT. Translated: CASSSSYPAPFF. The chain uses TRBV6-2 or TRBV6-3 and TRBJ1-1; D call uncertain. Between the trimmed V and J ends, which lost 6 bases and 12 bases, there was a span of 17 bases. CDR1 MNHEY and CDR2 SVGEGT come from the germline V gene. The CDR3 has 12 amino acids.

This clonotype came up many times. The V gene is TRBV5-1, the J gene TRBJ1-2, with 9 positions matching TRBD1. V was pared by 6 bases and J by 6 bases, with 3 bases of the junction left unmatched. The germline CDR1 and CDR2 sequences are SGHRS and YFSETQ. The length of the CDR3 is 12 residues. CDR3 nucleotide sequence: TGCGCCAGCACGAGACAGGGGGATGGCTACACCTTC. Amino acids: CASTRQGDGYTF.

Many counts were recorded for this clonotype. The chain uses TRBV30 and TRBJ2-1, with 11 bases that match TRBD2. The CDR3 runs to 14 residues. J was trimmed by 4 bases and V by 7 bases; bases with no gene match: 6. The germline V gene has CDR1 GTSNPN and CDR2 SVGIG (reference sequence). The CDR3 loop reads CAFSIAGGYNEQFF. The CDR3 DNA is TGTGCCTTCTCGATAGCGGGGGGGTACAATGAGCAGTTCTTC.

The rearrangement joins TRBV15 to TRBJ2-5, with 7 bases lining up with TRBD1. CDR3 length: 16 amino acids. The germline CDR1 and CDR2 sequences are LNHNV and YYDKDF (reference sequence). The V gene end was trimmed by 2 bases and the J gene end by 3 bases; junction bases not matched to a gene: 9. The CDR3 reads CATSRFRSGTEETQYF. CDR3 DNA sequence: TGTGCCACCAGCAGATTCAGATCCGGGACAGAAGAGACCCAGTACTTC.

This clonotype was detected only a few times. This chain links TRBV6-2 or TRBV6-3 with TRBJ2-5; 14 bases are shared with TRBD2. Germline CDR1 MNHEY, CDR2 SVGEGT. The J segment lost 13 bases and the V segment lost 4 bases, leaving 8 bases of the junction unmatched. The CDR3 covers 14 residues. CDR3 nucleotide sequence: TGTGCCAGCAGTTCCGGGACTAGCGGGAGTCGCCGGTACTTC. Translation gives CASSSGTSGSRRYF.

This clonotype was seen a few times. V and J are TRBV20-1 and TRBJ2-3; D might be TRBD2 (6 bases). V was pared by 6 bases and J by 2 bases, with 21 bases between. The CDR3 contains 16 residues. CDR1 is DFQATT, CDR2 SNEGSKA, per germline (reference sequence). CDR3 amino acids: CSATGTPGSPTDTQYF. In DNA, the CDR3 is TGCAGTGCGACCGGGACTCCCGGATCCCCCACAGATACGCAGTATTTT.

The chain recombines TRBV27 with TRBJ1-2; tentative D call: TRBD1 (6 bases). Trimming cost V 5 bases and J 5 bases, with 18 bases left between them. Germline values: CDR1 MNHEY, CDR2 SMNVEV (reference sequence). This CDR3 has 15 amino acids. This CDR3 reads CASSLGGRDPYGYTF. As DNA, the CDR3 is TGTGCCAGCAGTCTAGGGGGACGGGACCCTTATGGCTACACCTTC.

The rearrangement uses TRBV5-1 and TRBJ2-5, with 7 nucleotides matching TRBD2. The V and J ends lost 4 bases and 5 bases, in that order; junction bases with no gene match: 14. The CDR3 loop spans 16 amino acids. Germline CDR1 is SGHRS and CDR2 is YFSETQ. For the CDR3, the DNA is TGCGCCAGCAGCCGTACTAGCGCGGGAGATTCGGAGACCCAGTACTTC. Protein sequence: CASSRTSAGDSETQYF.

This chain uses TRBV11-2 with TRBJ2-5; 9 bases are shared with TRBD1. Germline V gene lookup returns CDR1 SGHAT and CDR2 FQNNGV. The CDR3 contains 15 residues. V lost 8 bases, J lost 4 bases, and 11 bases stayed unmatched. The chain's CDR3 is CASGRQGGKGETQYF. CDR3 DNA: TGTGCCAGCGGGAGACAGGGGGGCAAGGGAGAGACCCAGTACTTC.

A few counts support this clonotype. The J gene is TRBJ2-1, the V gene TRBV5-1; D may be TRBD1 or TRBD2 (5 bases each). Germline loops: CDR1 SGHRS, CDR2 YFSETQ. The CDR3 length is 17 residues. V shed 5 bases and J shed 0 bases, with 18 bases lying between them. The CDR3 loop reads CASSGTRPTSSYNEQFF. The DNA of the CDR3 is TGCGCCAGCAGTGGGACCAGACCGACCAGCTCCTACAATGAGCAGTTCTTC.

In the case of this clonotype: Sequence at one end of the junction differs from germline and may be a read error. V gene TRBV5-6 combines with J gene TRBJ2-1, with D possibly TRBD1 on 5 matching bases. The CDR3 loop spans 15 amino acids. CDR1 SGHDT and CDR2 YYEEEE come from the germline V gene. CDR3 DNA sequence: TGTGCCCGCAGCTTGGGCAGGGTGATGTACAATGAGCGGTTCTTC. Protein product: CARSLGRVMYNERFF.

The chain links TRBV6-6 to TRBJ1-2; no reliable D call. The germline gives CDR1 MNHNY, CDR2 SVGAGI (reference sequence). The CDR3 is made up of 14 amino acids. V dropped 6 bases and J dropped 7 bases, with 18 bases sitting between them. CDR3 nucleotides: TGTGCCAGCAGCGAAAAAAAAGAAGTATTTGGCTACACCTTC. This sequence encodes CASSEKKEVFGYTF.

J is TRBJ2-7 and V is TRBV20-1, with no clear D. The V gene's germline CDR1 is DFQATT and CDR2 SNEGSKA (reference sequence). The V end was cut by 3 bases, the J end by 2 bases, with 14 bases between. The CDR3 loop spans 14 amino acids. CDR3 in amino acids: CSASGEAITYEQYF. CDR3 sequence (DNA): TGCAGTGCTAGTGGCGAGGCTATCACCTACGAGCAGTACTTC.

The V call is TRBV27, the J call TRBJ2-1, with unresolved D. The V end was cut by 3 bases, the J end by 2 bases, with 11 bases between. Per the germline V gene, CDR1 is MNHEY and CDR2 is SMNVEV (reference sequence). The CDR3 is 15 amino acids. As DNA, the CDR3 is TGTGCCAGCAGTTTTCATGCTGGAGCCTACAATGAGCAGTTCTTC. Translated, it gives CASSFHAGAYNEQFF.

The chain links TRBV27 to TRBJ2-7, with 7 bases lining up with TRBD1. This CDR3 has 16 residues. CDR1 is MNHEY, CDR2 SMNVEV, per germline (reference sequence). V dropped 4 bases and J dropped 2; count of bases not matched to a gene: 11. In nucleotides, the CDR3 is TGTGCCAGCAGTTCGTCCCAGGGGGACCTACCCTACGAGCAGTACTTC. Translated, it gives CASSSSQGDLPYEQYF.

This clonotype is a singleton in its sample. CDR3 coding DNA: TGCGCCAGCAGTGAGGGCTGGAGGGGGGGCGAGCAGTACTTC. It is translated as CASSEGWRGGEQYF. The rearrangement uses TRBV10-2 and TRBJ2-7; D perhaps matches TRBD2 (7 bases). Germline V gene sequence: CDR1 WSHSY, CDR2 SAAADI. The CDR3 extends over 14 amino acids. The V gene lost 2 bases and the J gene lost 6 bases, with 14 bases spanning the gap.

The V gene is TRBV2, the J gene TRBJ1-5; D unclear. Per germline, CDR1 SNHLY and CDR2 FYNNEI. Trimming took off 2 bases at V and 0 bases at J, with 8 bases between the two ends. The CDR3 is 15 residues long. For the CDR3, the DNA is TGTGCCAGCAGTGAACAGGTTTCTAGCAATCAGCCCCAGCATTTT. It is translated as CASSEQVSSNQPQHF.

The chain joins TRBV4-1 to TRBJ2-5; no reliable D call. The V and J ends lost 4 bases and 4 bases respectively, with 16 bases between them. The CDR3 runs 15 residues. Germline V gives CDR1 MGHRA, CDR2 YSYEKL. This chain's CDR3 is CASSRAQELSETQYF. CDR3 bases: TGCGCCAGCAGCCGAGCCCAGGAACTTTCAGAGACCCAGTACTTC.

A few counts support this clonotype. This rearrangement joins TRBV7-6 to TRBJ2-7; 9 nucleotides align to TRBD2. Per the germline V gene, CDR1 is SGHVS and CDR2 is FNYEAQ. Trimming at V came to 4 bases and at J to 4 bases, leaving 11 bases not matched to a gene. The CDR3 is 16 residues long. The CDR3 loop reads CASSSQAGGQTYEQYF. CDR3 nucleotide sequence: TGTGCCAGCAGCTCTCAAGCGGGGGGCCAGACTTACGAGCAGTACTTC.

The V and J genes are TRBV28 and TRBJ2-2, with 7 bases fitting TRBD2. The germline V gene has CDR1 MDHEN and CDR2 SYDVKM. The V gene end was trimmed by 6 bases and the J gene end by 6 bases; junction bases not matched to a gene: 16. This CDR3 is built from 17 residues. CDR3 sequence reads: CASRGDEAGRRAGELFF. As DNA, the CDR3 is TGTGCCAGCAGGGGGGATGAAGCGGGGCGACGGGCCGGGGAGCTGTTTTTT. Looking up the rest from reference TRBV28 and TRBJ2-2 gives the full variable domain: DVKVTQSSRYLVKRTGEKVFLECVQDMDHENMFWYRQDPGLGLRLIYFSYDVKMKEKGDIPEGYSVSREKKERFSLILESASTNQTSMYLCASRGDEAGRRAGELFFGEGSRLTVL.

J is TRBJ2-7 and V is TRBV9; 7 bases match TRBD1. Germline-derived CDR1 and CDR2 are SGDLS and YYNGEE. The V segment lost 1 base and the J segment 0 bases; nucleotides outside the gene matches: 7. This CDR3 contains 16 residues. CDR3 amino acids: CASSVRFRDSSYEQYF. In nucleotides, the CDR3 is TGTGCCAGCAGCGTACGATTCCGGGACAGCTCCTACGAGCAGTACTTC. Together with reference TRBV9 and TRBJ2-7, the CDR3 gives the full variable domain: DSGVTQTPKHLITATGQRVTLRCSPRSGDLSVYWYQQSLDQGLQFLIQYYNGEERAKGNILERFSAQQFPDLHSELNLSSLELGDSALYFCASSVRFRDSSYEQYFGPGTRLTVT.

CDR3 bases: TGCAGTGCTCGGGTGGGGACTAGCGGGGAAGGAGAGACCCAGTACTTC. Translated, it gives CSARVGTSGEGETQYF. The rearrangement links TRBV20-1 to TRBJ2-5, with 13 bases aligning to TRBD2. The V and J ends lost 5 bases and 4 bases, in that order; junction bases with no gene match: 10. CDR3 length: 16 residues. Per the germline V gene, CDR1 is DFQATT and CDR2 is SNEGSKA (reference sequence).

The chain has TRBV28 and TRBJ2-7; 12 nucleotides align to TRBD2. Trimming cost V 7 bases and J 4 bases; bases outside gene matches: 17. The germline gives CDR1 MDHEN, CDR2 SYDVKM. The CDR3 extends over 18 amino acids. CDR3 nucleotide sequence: TGTGCCAGCACCTCACCCGGGGCTAGCGGGAGGGCCAGGTACGAGCAGTACTTC. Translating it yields CASTSPGASGRARYEQYF.

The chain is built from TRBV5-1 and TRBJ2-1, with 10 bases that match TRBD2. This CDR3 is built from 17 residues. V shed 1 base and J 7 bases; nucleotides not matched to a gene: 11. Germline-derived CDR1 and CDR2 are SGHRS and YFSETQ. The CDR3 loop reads CASSLSGGASGSNEQFF. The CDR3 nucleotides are TGCGCCAGCAGCTTGAGCGGGGGGGCTAGCGGGAGTAATGAGCAGTTCTTC.

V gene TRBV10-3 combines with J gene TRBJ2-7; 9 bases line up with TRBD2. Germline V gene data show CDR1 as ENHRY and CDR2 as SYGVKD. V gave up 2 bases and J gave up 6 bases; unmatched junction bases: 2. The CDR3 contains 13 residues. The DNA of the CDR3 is TGTGCCATCAGTGAGATAGCGGGGGCCGAGCAGTACTTC. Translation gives CAISEIAGAEQYF.

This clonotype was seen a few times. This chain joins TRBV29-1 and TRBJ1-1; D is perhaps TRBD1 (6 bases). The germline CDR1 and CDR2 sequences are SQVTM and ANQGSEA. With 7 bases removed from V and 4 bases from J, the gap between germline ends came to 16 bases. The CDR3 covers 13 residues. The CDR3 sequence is CSAPRRGTTEAFF. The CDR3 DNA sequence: TGCAGCGCCCCTCGCAGGGGTACCACTGAAGCTTTCTTT.

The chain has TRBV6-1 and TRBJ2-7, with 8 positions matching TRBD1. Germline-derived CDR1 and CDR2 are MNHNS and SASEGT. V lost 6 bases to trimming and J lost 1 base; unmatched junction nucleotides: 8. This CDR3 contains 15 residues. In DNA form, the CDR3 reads TGTGCCAGCAGCGAGACAGGGGTCGGATCCTACGAGCAGTACTTC. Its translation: CASSETGVGSYEQYF.

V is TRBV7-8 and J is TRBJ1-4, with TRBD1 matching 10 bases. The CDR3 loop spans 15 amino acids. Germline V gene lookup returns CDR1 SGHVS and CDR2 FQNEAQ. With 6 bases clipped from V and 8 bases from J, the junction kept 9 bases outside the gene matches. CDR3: CASREEGQGREKLFF. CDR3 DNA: TGTGCCAGCAGAGAGGAGGGACAGGGGCGAGAAAAACTGTTTTTT.

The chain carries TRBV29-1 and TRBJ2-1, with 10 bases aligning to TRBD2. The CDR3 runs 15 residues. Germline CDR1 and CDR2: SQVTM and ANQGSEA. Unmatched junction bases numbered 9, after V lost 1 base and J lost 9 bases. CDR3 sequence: CSVEGRGTSDSEQFF. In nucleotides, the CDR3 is TGCAGCGTTGAAGGGCGAGGGACTAGCGATAGTGAGCAGTTCTTC.

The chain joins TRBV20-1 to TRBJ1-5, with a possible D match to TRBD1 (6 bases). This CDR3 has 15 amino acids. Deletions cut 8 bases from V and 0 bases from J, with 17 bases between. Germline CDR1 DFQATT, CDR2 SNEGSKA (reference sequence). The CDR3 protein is CSQHPGGNSNQPQHF. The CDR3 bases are TGCAGTCAACACCCCGGGGGCAATAGCAATCAGCCCCAGCATTTT.

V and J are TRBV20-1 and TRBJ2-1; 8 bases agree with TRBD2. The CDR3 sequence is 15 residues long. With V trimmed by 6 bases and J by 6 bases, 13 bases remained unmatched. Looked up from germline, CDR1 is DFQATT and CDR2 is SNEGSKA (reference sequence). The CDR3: CSALNSGSGVNEQFF. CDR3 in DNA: TGCAGTGCCTTAAACAGCGGGAGTGGTGTCAATGAGCAGTTCTTC.